This T cell receptor beta chain was observed in a study of control samples from healthy donors and cancer patients. This table comes from immunoSEQ multiplex PCR, and its TCRdb copy is limited to in-frame clones, with some not included. The repertoire has about 130,000 clones, roughly 94% of them found once; the top ten carry about 14%. CDR1 is MNHNS and CDR2 is SASEGT in the germline V gene. The CDR3 runs 13 residues. V dropped 2 bases and J dropped 4 bases, with 8 bases sitting between them. Sequencing used PBMCs. This rearrangement joins TRBV6-1 to TRBJ2-5; no clear D gene. The TCR sequence derives from a man aged 60 to 69 with colorectal cancer. Written as DNA, the CDR3 is TGTGCCAGCAGTGAACAGGCTCGAGAGACCCAGTACTTC. Protein sequence: CASSEQARETQYF.